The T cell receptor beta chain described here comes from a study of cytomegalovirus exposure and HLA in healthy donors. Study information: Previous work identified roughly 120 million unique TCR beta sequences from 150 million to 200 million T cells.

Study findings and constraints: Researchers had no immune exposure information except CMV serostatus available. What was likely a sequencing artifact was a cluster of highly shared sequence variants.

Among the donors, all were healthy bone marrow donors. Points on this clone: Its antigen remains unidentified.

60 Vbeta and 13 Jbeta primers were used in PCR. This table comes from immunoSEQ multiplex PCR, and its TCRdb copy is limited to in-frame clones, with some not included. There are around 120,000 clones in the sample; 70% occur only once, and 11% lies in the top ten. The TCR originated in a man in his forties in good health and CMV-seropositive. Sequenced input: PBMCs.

The CDR3 sequence is CASKDRSTGELFF. CDR3 bases: TGTGCCAGCAAGGACAGAAGCACCGGGGAGCTGTTTTTT. This chain links TRBV11-3 with TRBJ2-2; TRBD1 might be the D (6 bases). CDR3 length: 13 residues. Trimming removed 7 bases from V and 4 bases from J, with 10 bases in between. Germline V CDR1 and CDR2: SGHNT, YENEEA. Complete variable domain (other parts from reference TRBV11-3 and TRBJ2-2): EAGVVQSPRYKIIEKKQPVAFWCNPISGHNTLYWYLQNLGQGPELLIRYENEEAVDDSQLPKDRFSAERLKGVDSTLKIQPAELGDSAVYLCASKDRSTGELFFGEGSRLTVL.